Below, 31 T cell receptor beta chains from the same sample are listed, as sequenced in a study of blood T cell repertoires in COVID-19. The table came from immunoSEQ multiplex PCR; TCRdb's copy has only in-frame clones and leaves some out. In the table there are around 80,000 clones, over 70% of which are singletons. Sequencing was performed on peripheral blood. The receptors derive from an elderly man with acute or convalescent COVID-19.

The gene calls are TRBV7-2 and TRBJ1-2; TRBD1 might be the D (5 bases). V lost 2 bases and J 8 bases, leaving 18 bases between the germline ends. The CDR3 sequence is 15 residues long. Germline assignment: CDR1 SGHTA and CDR2 FQGNSA. CDR3: CASSLSSGQGGGYTF. The CDR3 DNA follows: TGTGCCAGCAGCTTAAGTTCGGGTCAGGGAGGCGGCTACACCTTC.

This chain uses TRBV7-2 with TRBJ1-2; 7 bases are shared with TRBD1. With 5 bases clipped from V and 3 bases from J, the junction kept 3 bases outside the gene matches. The CDR3 loop spans 13 amino acids. Germline V gene data show CDR1 as SGHTA and CDR2 as FQGNSA. The DNA for the CDR3 is TGTGCCAGCAGCAGGGGGCGCGACTATGGCTACACCTTC. Translated, it gives CASSRGRDYGYTF.

The chain combines TRBV9 with TRBJ1-2; 7 bases are a match to TRBD1. The CDR3 totals 13 residues. Germline trimming cut 4 bases from V and 3 bases from J; bases unmatched to any gene: 3. The germline V gene encodes CDR1 SGDLS and CDR2 YYNGEE. CDR3 amino acids: CASSQTGYYGYTF. The CDR3, as DNA: TGTGCCAGCAGCCAGACAGGGTACTATGGCTACACCTTC.

The J gene is TRBJ2-3, the V gene TRBV7-6, with 8 nucleotides matching TRBD1. This CDR3 contains 16 residues. The junction had 5 bases not matched to a gene; V was cut back by 3 bases and J by 0 bases. Germline CDR1 and CDR2: SGHVS and FNYEAQ. CDR3 residues: CASSFYRDRSTDTQYF. The CDR3 bases are TGTGCCAGCAGCTTCTACCGGGACAGGAGCACAGATACGCAGTATTTT.

This clone was recorded only once. The chain couples TRBV5-1 to TRBJ1-1; D call uncertain. There are 14 residues in the CDR3. CDR1 is SGHRS, CDR2 YFSETQ, per germline. V was cut by 4 bases and J by 0 bases, with 10 bases left in between. CDR3 sequence: CASSIGLVNTEAFF. CDR3 sequence (DNA): TGCGCCAGCAGCATAGGTCTAGTGAACACTGAAGCTTTCTTT.

This clone was recorded a few times. The DNA for the CDR3 is TGTGCCAGTAGTATAGATGGATCGACTCTCGAGCAGTACTTC. Its protein is CASSIDGSTLEQYF. The V and J genes are TRBV19 and TRBJ2-7; no firm D call. V lost 0 bases, J lost 6 bases, and 12 bases lay in between. Germline CDR1 is LNHDA and CDR2 is SQIVND (reference sequence). The CDR3 length is 14 residues.

The table lists this clone with a few counts. V usage is TRBV2 and J usage is TRBJ1-5; D unclear. The CDR3 extends over 12 amino acids. V lost 8 bases, J lost 2 bases, and 7 bases lay in between. The germline V gene has CDR1 SNHLY and CDR2 FYNNEI. The CDR3 DNA reads TGTGCCAGCGCAGATGGCAATCAGCCCCAGCATTTT. This sequence encodes CASADGNQPQHF.

The chain couples TRBV7-2 to TRBJ1-5; no firm D call. In germline, CDR1 is SGHTA, CDR2 FQGNSA. V lost 1 base, J lost 6 bases, and 13 bases lay in between. The CDR3 extends over 15 amino acids. CDR3 protein: CASSLGPGIGQPQHF. The CDR3 DNA reads as TGTGCCAGCAGCTTAGGGCCGGGTATAGGTCAGCCCCAGCATTTT.

V usage is TRBV5-8 and J usage is TRBJ1-5, with D perhaps TRBD1 (6 bases). V lost 7 bases and J lost 6, with 23 bases in between. The CDR3 runs 16 residues. Germline CDR1 SGHTS, CDR2 YDEGEE. The CDR3 nucleotides are TGTGCCAGCGTCACCTTACAGGGTCGTTTGGGTCAGCCCCAGCATTTT. It encodes CASVTLQGRLGQPQHF.

The chain employs TRBV11-1 and TRBJ2-4, with TRBD1 matching over 7 bases. J was trimmed by 5 bases and V by 5 bases; bases with no gene match: 9. This CDR3 contains 15 residues. In germline, CDR1 is SGHAT, CDR2 FQDESV (reference sequence). Here the CDR3 reads CASSPRPGQQNIQYF. The CDR3 region has the DNA TGTGCCAGCAGCCCCAGACCGGGACAGCAAAACATTCAGTACTTC.

V usage is TRBV3-1 (or the pseudogene TRBV3-2) and J usage is TRBJ1-5; no reliable D call. The CDR3 has 12 residues. Trimming removed 3 bases at V and 5 bases at J, with 5 bases between. Germline V lookup: CDR1 LGHDT, CDR2 YNNKEL (reference sequence). In nucleotides, the CDR3 is TGTGCCAGCAGCCACCAGGATCAGCCCCAGCATTTT. The encoded protein is CASSHQDQPQHF.

This chain links TRBV11-2 with TRBJ1-4; no clear D. Germline V lookup: CDR1 SGHAT, CDR2 FQNNGV. The CDR3 consists of 14 residues. V was clipped by 2 bases and J by 11 bases, with 15 bases between them. In DNA, the CDR3 is TGTGCCAGCAGCTTAACGTACCCGGGTGGGAAACTGTTTTTT. This gives the protein CASSLTYPGGKLFF.

The chain joins TRBV21-1 to TRBJ2-1; the D call of TRBD1 is as the table states it, not checked on the DNA. TRBV21-1 corresponds to a pseudogene. CDR3 size: 17 residues. CDR3 protein: CASSKEGPGQGADEQFF. The CDR3 nucleotides are TGTGCCAGCAGCAAAGAGGGACCGGGACAGGGGGCGGATGAGCAGTTCTTC.

The V gene is TRBV6-5, the J gene TRBJ2-5; 9 bases match TRBD1. V trimming: 5 bases; J trimming: 6 bases; junction bases outside the gene matches: 10. The length of the CDR3 is 15 residues. Germline V gene data show CDR1 as MNHEY and CDR2 as SVGAGI. The CDR3 here is CASSQPGGTGKTQYF. CDR3 bases: TGTGCCAGCAGTCAACCCGGCGGGACAGGGAAGACCCAGTACTTC.

The CDR3: CASSYEGLRGELFF. CDR3 DNA sequence: TGTGCCAGCAGTTACGAGGGACTGCGAGGGGAGCTGTTTTTT. V is TRBV6-6 and J is TRBJ2-2; TRBD2 is a possible D gene (6 bases). V gave up 2 bases and J gave up 8 bases, with 12 bases separating them. Germline CDR1 is MNHNY and CDR2 is SVGAGI (reference sequence). The CDR3 length is 14 residues.

This rearrangement joins TRBV9 to TRBJ1-3; the D is unclear. The CDR3 sequence is 16 residues long. Germline loops: CDR1 SGDLS, CDR2 YYNGEE. V lost 3 bases, J lost 0 bases, and 13 bases lay in between. The CDR3, as DNA: TGTGCCAGCAGCGCGTCCGACACTAGCTCTGGAAACACCATATATTTT. It encodes CASSASDTSSGNTIYF.

This clone appeared a few times. The chain uses TRBV5-6 and TRBJ1-6; 11 nucleotides match TRBD1. Germline-derived CDR1 and CDR2 are SGHDT and YYEEEE. This CDR3 is 16 amino acids long. The V segment lost 1 base and the J segment 10 bases; nucleotides outside the gene matches: 7. This chain's CDR3 is CASSLPGTGGRSPLHF. The DNA of the CDR3 is TGTGCCAGCAGCTTGCCCGGGACAGGGGGTCGGTCACCCCTCCACTTT. The entire variable domain, with the rest obtained from reference TRBV5-6 and TRBJ1-6, is as follows: DAGVTQSPTHLIKTRGQQVTLRCSPKSGHDTVSWYQQALGQGPQFIFQYYEEEERQRGNFPDRFSGHQFPNYSSELNVNALLLGDSALYLCASSLPGTGGRSPLHFGNGTRLTVT.

This chain joins TRBV3-1 (or the pseudogene TRBV3-2) and TRBJ2-7; D call uncertain. The CDR3 is made up of 12 amino acids. The V gene lost 5 bases and the J gene lost 3 bases, with 8 bases spanning the gap. Germline V gene sequence: CDR1 LGHDT, CDR2 YNNKEL (reference sequence). The CDR3 DNA reads TGTGCCAGCAGCTCGACATACTACGAGCAGTACTTC. Its translation is CASSSTYYEQYF.

This clone has only one observation. The DNA for the CDR3 is TGTGCCAGTAGTCCCCGAACAGGGAACTATGGCTACACCTTC. The encoded protein is CASSPRTGNYGYTF. The chain joins TRBV19 to TRBJ1-2; a possible D gene is TRBD1 (6 bases). Trimming removed 5 bases at V and 2 bases at J, with 12 bases between. The germline gives CDR1 LNHDA, CDR2 SQIVND (reference sequence). This CDR3 region has 14 residues.

The CDR3 loop reads CASSTGSNEAFF. The CDR3 region has the DNA TGTGCCAGCAGTACCGGGTCCAACGAAGCTTTCTTT. V usage is TRBV6-5 and J usage is TRBJ1-1; D is unclear. CDR1 is MNHEY, CDR2 SVGAGI, per germline. Trimming stripped 5 bases from V and 8 bases from J, with 12 bases between. CDR3 size: 12 residues.

This chain joins TRBV5-4 and TRBJ2-7; 7 bases are a match to TRBD1. CDR3 length: 13 amino acids. The V gene's germline CDR1 is SGHNT and CDR2 YYREEE (reference sequence). V lost 4 bases to trimming and J lost 3 bases; unmatched junction nucleotides: 4. CDR3 loop: CASSRGTDYEQYF. The CDR3 DNA sequence: TGTGCCAGCAGCCGAGGGACAGACTACGAGCAGTACTTC.

The chain employs TRBV4-1 and TRBJ2-3; D remains ambiguous. Looked up from germline, CDR1 is MGHRA and CDR2 is YSYEKL. This CDR3 region has 16 residues. V was pared by 1 base and J by 1 base, with 12 bases between. CDR3 in DNA: TGCGCCAGCAGCCAAGTCCCCCCCCGGGGCACAGATACGCAGTATTTT. Translating gives CASSQVPPRGTDTQYF.

The CDR3 DNA sequence: TGTGCCAGCAGTGGGGCCCCCCTCTATGGCTACACCTTC. Amino acids: CASSGAPLYGYTF. The J gene is TRBJ1-2, the V gene TRBV28; TRBD1 might be the D (5 bases). This CDR3 has 13 residues. CDR1 and CDR2 (germline): MDHEN, SYDVKM. V lost 5 bases to trimming and J lost 4 bases, with 11 bases between them.

V usage is TRBV11-1 and J usage is TRBJ1-1; no firm D call. This CDR3 region has 12 residues. Per the germline V gene, CDR1 is SGHAT and CDR2 is FQDESV (reference sequence). The ends were cut back, 3 bases at V and 2 bases at J, with 4 bases in the middle. The CDR3 DNA is TGTGCCAGCAGCTTGGCAAACACTGAAGCTTTCTTT. As protein: CASSLANTEAFF.

DNA of the CDR3: TGTGCCAGTAGTGGCTGGACAGGACGCGGCTATGGCTACACCTTC. Translation: CASSGWTGRGYGYTF. This chain links TRBV19 with TRBJ1-2; 7 nucleotides line up with TRBD1. Germline V gene sequence: CDR1 LNHDA, CDR2 SQIVND (reference sequence). The CDR3 is 15 residues long. V lost 5 bases to trimming and J lost 4 bases; unmatched junction nucleotides: 10.

For this clone: Compared with germline, one end of the junction differs, possibly owing to a read error. The rearrangement uses TRBV7-7 and TRBJ2-5; 12 positions agree with TRBD2. Germline loops: CDR1 SSHAT, CDR2 FNYEAQ (reference sequence). The CDR3 extends over 19 amino acids. The DNA for the CDR3 is TGTGCTAGCAGCTTAGGCTTGACTAGCGGGGGACCGGTAGGCGAGACCCAGTACTTC. It codes for CASSLGLTSGGPVGETQYF.

The J gene is TRBJ1-4, the V gene TRBV4-1; weak D call: TRBD1 (5 bases). This CDR3 is 16 amino acids long. Between the trimmed V and J ends, which lost 0 bases and 10 bases, there was a span of 18 bases. Per the germline V gene, CDR1 is MGHRA and CDR2 is YSYEKL. In nucleotides, the CDR3 is TGCGCCAGCAGCCAAGATCAGGGCCCGCGAGCGACAAAACTGTTTTTT. This translates into CASSQDQGPRATKLFF.

This clone came up once. This chain connects TRBV9 to TRBJ1-4; TRBD1 aligns across 7 bases. Germline V gene sequence: CDR1 SGDLS, CDR2 YYNGEE. The CDR3 has 14 amino acids. The trim removed 1 base at V and 6 bases at J, leaving 3 bases unmatched. The CDR3 here is CASSVRDSYEKLFF. CDR3 coding DNA: TGTGCCAGCAGCGTACGGGACAGCTATGAAAAACTGTTTTTT.

V and J are TRBV19 and TRBJ2-2, with 9 positions matching TRBD1. The CDR3 has 16 amino acids. Germline V CDR1 and CDR2: LNHDA, SQIVND (reference sequence). V was clipped by 1 base and J by 4 bases; unmatched bases: 4. CDR3: CASSIGGQGRTGELFF. The DNA for the CDR3 is TGTGCCAGTAGTATAGGGGGACAGGGACGCACCGGGGAGCTGTTTTTT. The full variable domain, with the rest looked up from reference TRBV19 and TRBJ2-2, is DGGITQSPKYLFRKEGQNVTLSCEQNLNHDAMYWYRQDPGQGLRLIYYSQIVNDFQKGDIAEGYSVSREKKESFPLTVTSAQKNPTAFYLCASSIGGQGRTGELFFGEGSRLTVL.

The V call is TRBV10-2, the J call TRBJ1-2; D not certain. Per germline, CDR1 WSHSY and CDR2 SAAADI. V was clipped by 3 bases and J by 1 base, with 6 bases between them. The CDR3 is made up of 13 amino acids. CDR3 sequence (DNA): TGCGCCAGCAGTGAAGGGAGTAACTATGGCTACACCTTC. Amino acids: CASSEGSNYGYTF.

This clone appeared once. This rearrangement joins TRBV19 to TRBJ2-5; 9 bases are a match to TRBD1. The CDR3 covers 17 residues. In germline, CDR1 is LNHDA, CDR2 SQIVND (reference sequence). Germline trimming cut 2 bases from V and 4 bases from J; bases unmatched to any gene: 11. The CDR3 loop reads CASSINRGHRGGETQYF. In DNA, the CDR3 is TGTGCCAGTAGTATAAACAGGGGGCATCGAGGAGGAGAGACCCAGTACTTC.